The source of this TCR beta chain is a study of blood T cell repertoires in COVID-19. Study-level background: Some COVID-19 samples were acute and others convalescent; all came from the United States, Italy and Spain. From T cells, B-cell-depleted T cells, or PBMCs came the material, which was cDNA or gDNA.

As originally analysed: Reference gene primers were amplified, and this amplification served to estimate nucleated cell counts. Assay: immunoSEQ multiplex PCR; the TCRdb copy retains only in-frame clones and omits some. The V and J calls and clone size come from that table; D and trimming were worked out from the DNA. The table has about 71,000 clones, 86% seen once. This receptor was taken from a man between 45 and 60 years old with active COVID-19. Sequenced material: peripheral blood.

The chain's CDR3 is CATQSGGPGGQETQYF. CDR3 bases: TGTGCCACCCAGAGCGGGGGCCCGGGGGGCCAAGAGACCCAGTACTTC. This chain uses TRBV2 with TRBJ2-5, with TRBD2 matching over 8 bases. Germline loops: CDR1 SNHLY, CDR2 FYNNEI. Trimming took 10 bases from V and 1 from J; bases not matched to a gene: 14. This CDR3 spans 16 amino acids.